This TCR beta chain was recovered during a study of shared clonotypes between healthy human individuals. The study, taken as a whole, reports: Some naive CD4 clonotypes, roughly 4.5%, turned up in common across a handful of donors. When compared with the clonotypes that were shared by all four sorted-subset donors, the non-shared clonotypes turned out to have lower generation probabilities.

This CDR3 has 14 residues. Germline V lookup: CDR1 SGHVS, CDR2 FQNEAQ. The V and J ends lost 5 bases and 2 bases, in that order; junction bases with no gene match: 2. Donors comprised only Caucasian adults living in Nashville, Tennessee. The data were produced by immunoSEQ multiplex PCR, yet TCRdb's version contains in-frame clones alone and is incomplete. The sample includes roughly 2 million clones, 85% to 95% of them seen just once. Note on this clone: The antigen is not known.

What was sequenced was naive CD4+ T cells sorted from blood. Subset: CD45RA+ positively selected. The V gene is TRBV7-8, the J gene TRBJ1-1; 10 nucleotides agree with TRBD1. The TCR originated in a man younger than 35 in good health. The CDR3 loop reads CASSVTGGNTEAFF. The CDR3 nucleotides read TGTGCCAGCAGCGTGACAGGGGGCAACACTGAAGCTTTCTTT. Together with reference TRBV7-8 and TRBJ1-1, the CDR3 gives the full variable domain: GAGVSQSPRYKVAKRGQDVALRCDPISGHVSLFWYQQALGQGPEFLTYFQNEAQLDKSGLPSDRFFAERPEGSVSTLKIQRTQQEDSAVYLCASSVTGGNTEAFFGQGTRLTVV.